This T cell receptor beta chain derives from a study of identical twins. TCRdb reanalysed the 5' RACE reads using MiXCR and keeps one entry per CDR3 protein. The table includes 500,000 to 550,000 distinct CDR3 sequences, 20% to 25% detected once. This clonotype was observed a few times. The antigen is undetermined. Overall study findings and caveats: The conclusions drew on cross-sectional statistical analysis instead of tracking the same donors.

With V trimmed by 6 bases and J by 3 bases, 0 bases remained unmatched. The CDR3 has 12 amino acids. Per the germline V gene, CDR1 is ENHRY and CDR2 is SYGVKD. These data also featured in a second study, about T cells expressing NK-cell markers. That source notes: HCMV seropositivity characterized seven of the eight sequenced donors, and seronegativity one. It is unclear if expanded NKG2C-expressing clones target HCMV antigens.

The rearrangement joins TRBV10-3 to TRBJ2-7; TRBD1 matches at 9 bases. The sequenced sample consisted of CD4+ T cells sorted from blood. This receptor was obtained from a woman between 18 and 29 years old in good health. CDR3 residues: CAIRDRGYEQYF. The CDR3 DNA sequence: TGTGCCATCAGGGACAGGGGCTACGAGCAGTACTTC.